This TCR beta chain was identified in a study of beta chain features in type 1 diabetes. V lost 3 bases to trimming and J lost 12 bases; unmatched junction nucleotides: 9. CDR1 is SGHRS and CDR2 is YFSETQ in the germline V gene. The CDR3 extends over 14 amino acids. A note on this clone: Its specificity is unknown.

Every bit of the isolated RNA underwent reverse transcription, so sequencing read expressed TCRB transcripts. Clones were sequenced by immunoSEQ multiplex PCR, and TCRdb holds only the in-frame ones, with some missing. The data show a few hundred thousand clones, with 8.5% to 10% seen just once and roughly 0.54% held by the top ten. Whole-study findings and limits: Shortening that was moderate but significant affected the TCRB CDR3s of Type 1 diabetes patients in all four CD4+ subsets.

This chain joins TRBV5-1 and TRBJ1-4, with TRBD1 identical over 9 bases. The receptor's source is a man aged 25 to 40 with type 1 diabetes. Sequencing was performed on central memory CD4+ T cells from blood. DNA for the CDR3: TGCGCCAGCAGCTGGGGACAGGGTGAGGGAGAACTGTTTTTT. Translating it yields CASSWGQGEGELFF. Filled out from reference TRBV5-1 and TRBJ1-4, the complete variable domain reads KAGVTQTPRYLIKTRGQQVTLSCSPISGHRSVSWYQQTPGQGLQFLFEYFSETQRNKGNFPGRFSGRQFSNSRSEMNVSTLELGDSALYLCASSWGQGEGELFFGSGTQLSVL.